The 15 T cell receptor beta chains below come from one sample, sequenced in a study of identical twins. One entry per CDR3 protein results from TCRdb running MiXCR on the 5' RACE reads. The sample includes about 720,000 distinct CDR3 sequences, 8% to 9% of them seen just once. These data were likewise used in another study, on yellow fever vaccine responses in identical twins.

Sequenced sample: PBMCs. Receptor source: a woman aged 18-29 years in good health.

The table lists this clonotype with a few counts. The gene calls are TRBV29-1 and TRBJ2-1; 8 bases line up with TRBD2. CDR3 length equals 11 residues. The trim removed 5 bases at V and 9 bases at J, leaving 3 bases unmatched. Germline V gene lookup returns CDR1 SQVTM and CDR2 ANQGSEA. Here the CDR3 DNA reads TGCAGCGTTCATAGCGGGACTGAGCAGTTCTTC. Translated: CSVHSGTEQFF.

J is TRBJ2-1 and V is TRBV5-1, with 13 positions matching TRBD2. Unmatched junction bases numbered 5, after V lost 4 bases and J lost 1 base. The CDR3 extends over 17 amino acids. Germline V gene data show CDR1 as SGHRS and CDR2 as YFSETQ. The CDR3 loop is CASSGGLAGVSYNEQFF. The CDR3 nucleotides read TGCGCCAGCAGCGGAGGACTAGCGGGAGTTTCCTACAATGAGCAGTTCTTC.

A few counts support this clonotype. The chain recombines TRBV5-1 with TRBJ2-7, with D possibly called TRBD1 or TRBD2 (6 bases each). Looked up from germline, CDR1 is SGHRS and CDR2 is YFSETQ. The V and J ends lost 7 bases and 3 bases respectively, with 20 bases between them. CDR3 length: 15 amino acids. The CDR3 nucleotides are TGCGCCAGCGGACTAATAACGGGGGCCGGCTACGAGCAGTACTTC. As protein: CASGLITGAGYEQYF.

The sample holds a few counts of this clonotype. V gene TRBV10-2 combines with J gene TRBJ2-1; tentative D call: TRBD2 (6 bases). This CDR3 is built from 15 residues. Deletions cut 9 bases from V and 6 bases from J, with 21 bases between. The germline V gene has CDR1 WSHSY and CDR2 SAAADI. The CDR3 DNA reads TGCGCCAGTGCGAGGGGAGCGGGTCATCCCAATGAGCAGTTCTTC. Translation gives CASARGAGHPNEQFF.

This clonotype appeared a few times. In DNA, the CDR3 is TGCAGTGCTGCCCGCGGGGGGGTCACAGATACGCAGTATTTT. As protein: CSAARGGVTDTQYF. This chain joins TRBV20-1 and TRBJ2-3; 9 bases fit TRBD2. The CDR3 has 14 amino acids. The V gene end was trimmed by 5 bases and the J gene end by 2 bases; junction bases not matched to a gene: 5. Germline lookup yields CDR1 DFQATT and CDR2 SNEGSKA (reference sequence).

The chain joins TRBV19 to TRBJ2-7, with D tentatively TRBD1 or TRBD2 (5 bases each). CDR1 and CDR2 from the germline V gene are LNHDA and SQIVND (reference sequence). This CDR3 is built from 14 residues. Trimming took off 5 bases at V and 2 bases at J, with 13 bases between the two ends. CDR3 sequence (DNA): TGTGCCAGTAGTCCCGGGGCCTTAACCTACGAGCAGTACTTC. Its protein product is CASSPGALTYEQYF.

This clonotype was detected a few times. J is TRBJ2-1 and V is TRBV24-1; D is undetermined. The CDR3 runs to 16 residues. V shed 4 bases and J shed 0 bases, with 12 bases lying between them. Germline CDR1 reads KGHDR; CDR2 reads SFDVKD. CDR3 in amino acids: CATSESRAGSYNEQFF. In DNA, the CDR3 is TGTGCCACCAGTGAATCCCGGGCAGGCTCCTACAATGAGCAGTTCTTC.

DNA of the CDR3: TGTGCCACCAGTGATTTGATGGACAGGGGGGTCGCTGGGGCCAACGTCCTGACTTTC. This sequence encodes CATSDLMDRGVAGANVLTF. The V call is TRBV24-1, the J call TRBJ2-6; 10 bases fit TRBD1. Germline-derived CDR1 and CDR2 are KGHDR and SFDVKD. The CDR3 totals 19 residues. Trimming cost V 0 bases and J 2 bases; bases outside gene matches: 6.

The V gene is TRBV6-2 or TRBV6-3, the J gene TRBJ2-1, with TRBD1 identical over 12 bases. This CDR3 is 22 amino acids long. From germline, CDR1 is MNHEY and CDR2 SVGEGT. V lost 7 bases to trimming and J lost 1 base; unmatched junction nucleotides: 23. The CDR3 here is CASNLPGQGAPLAVRSYNEQFF. The CDR3 DNA is TGTGCCAGCAATCTACCGGGACAGGGGGCGCCGTTAGCCGTTAGGTCCTACAATGAGCAGTTCTTC.

A few counts support this clonotype. CDR3 in amino acids: CASSLMRGGYEQYF. As DNA, the CDR3 is TGTGCCAGCAGCTTAATGCGGGGGGGCTACGAGCAGTACTTC. The chain joins TRBV11-2 to TRBJ2-7, with 9 bases fitting TRBD2. The germline V gene encodes CDR1 SGHAT and CDR2 FQNNGV. With 2 bases clipped from V and 3 bases from J, the junction kept 2 bases outside the gene matches. CDR3 length: 14 amino acids.

This clonotype was seen only a few times. The chain employs TRBV6-5 and TRBJ2-7, with 9 nucleotides matching TRBD1. The J segment lost 6 bases and the V segment lost 10 bases, leaving 7 bases of the junction unmatched. This CDR3 is 12 amino acids long. The germline gives CDR1 MNHEY, CDR2 SVGAGI. CDR3 DNA sequence: TGTGCCACCCGGGACAGGGTACGCGAGCAGTACTTC. Translating it yields CATRDRVREQYF.

J is TRBJ2-4 and V is TRBV12-3 or TRBV12-4; perhaps D is TRBD1 or TRBD2 (5 bases each). V was pared by 3 bases and J by 1 base, with 16 bases between. The CDR3 length is 17 residues. The CDR3 loop reads CASSLNEGWGAKNIQYF. CDR3 nucleotide sequence: TGTGCCAGCAGTTTGAATGAGGGGTGGGGTGCCAAAAACATTCAGTACTTC.

This clonotype was picked up a small number of times. The rearrangement links TRBV4-2 to TRBJ1-5; 7 bases match TRBD1. This CDR3 has 14 residues. The germline V gene has CDR1 LGHNA and CDR2 YNFKEQ. The ends lost 0 bases at V and 4 bases at J; junction bases unmatched: 0. CDR3 region: CASSQEDRNQPQHF. CDR3 in DNA: TGTGCCAGCAGCCAAGAGGACAGGAATCAGCCCCAGCATTTT.

The sample holds a few counts of this clonotype. This chain connects TRBV15 to TRBJ2-7; no reliable D call. The germline V and J ends were trimmed by 4 bases and 3 bases, with 16 bases remaining between them. The CDR3 length is 15 residues. The germline gives CDR1 LNHNV, CDR2 YYDKDF (reference sequence). The CDR3 here is CATSIVKVGFYEQYF. CDR3 nucleotides: TGTGCCACCAGCATAGTAAAGGTTGGCTTCTACGAGCAGTACTTC.

There are many counts of this clonotype. The CDR3 DNA is TGCGCCAGCAGCCAAGAGGCGGGGAGCTCCTACGAGCAGTACTTC. Its protein is CASSQEAGSSYEQYF. The rearrangement links TRBV4-3 to TRBJ2-7; tentative D call: TRBD2 (6 bases). CDR3 size: 15 residues. The germline V gene encodes CDR1 LGHNA and CDR2 YSLEER. Trimming stripped 0 bases from V and 0 bases from J, with 9 bases between.